This T cell receptor beta chain was documented in a study of vaccination and CD4 T cells after COVID-19. Oncomine TCR Beta short-read sequencing was applied to DNA from cultured CD4+ T cells. TCRdb reanalysed the PCR reads using MiXCR and keeps one entry per CDR3 protein. The repertoire holds about 14,000 distinct CDR3 sequences, with over 50% as singletons. Treatment in this sample: approximately 9-day PBMC culture with coronavirus spike peptide pools or control peptides (ViraFEST assay). This clonotype was recorded a few times. What it binds is not known. Germline-derived CDR1 and CDR2 are MRHNA and SNTAGT. The CDR3 contains 13 residues. Trimming cost V 9 bases and J 8 bases; bases outside gene matches: 8.

What was sequenced was CD4+ T cells from blood, cultured in vitro. This clonotype was sampled from a human donor who had recovered from COVID-19. This chain uses TRBV6-4 with TRBJ1-5; 9 bases agree with TRBD1. This chain's CDR3 is CARTWDREKPQHF. DNA of the CDR3: TGTGCCAGGACCTGGGACAGGGAAAAGCCCCAGCATTTT.